This T cell receptor beta chain was documented in a study of blood T cell repertoires in COVID-19. Clones were read by immunoSEQ multiplex PCR, and TCRdb kept only the in-frame ones, dropping some. Of about 65,000 clones listed, roughly three quarters are singletons. The ends lost 2 bases at V and 3 bases at J; junction bases unmatched: 1. From germline, CDR1 is SNHLY and CDR2 FYNNEI. This CDR3 has 15 amino acids. J is TRBJ2-6 and V is TRBV2; 7 positions match TRBD1. Sequences were obtained from peripheral blood. This receptor was taken from a human donor in a cohort sampled during active COVID-19. In DNA form, the CDR3 reads TGTGCCAGCAGTGAAAGGGGGCGTGGGGCCAACGTCCTGACTTTC. Encoded protein: CASSERGRGANVLTF.